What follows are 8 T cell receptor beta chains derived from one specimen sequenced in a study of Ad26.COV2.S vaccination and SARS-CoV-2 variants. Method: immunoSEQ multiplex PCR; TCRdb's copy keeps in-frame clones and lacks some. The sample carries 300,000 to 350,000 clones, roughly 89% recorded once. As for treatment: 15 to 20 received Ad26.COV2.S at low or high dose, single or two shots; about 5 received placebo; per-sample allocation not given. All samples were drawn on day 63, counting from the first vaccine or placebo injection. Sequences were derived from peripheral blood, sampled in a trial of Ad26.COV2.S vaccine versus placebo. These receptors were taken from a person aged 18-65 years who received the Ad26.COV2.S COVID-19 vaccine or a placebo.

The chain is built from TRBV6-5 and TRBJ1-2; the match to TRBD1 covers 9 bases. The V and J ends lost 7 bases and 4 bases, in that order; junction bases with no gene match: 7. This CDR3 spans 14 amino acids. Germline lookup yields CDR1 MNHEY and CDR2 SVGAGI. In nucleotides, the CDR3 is TGTGCCAGCATCGGGGACAGGGAGGCCTATGGCTACACCTTC. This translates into CASIGDREAYGYTF.

CDR3 sequence: CASSLAAYQGSSGEQYF. The CDR3, as DNA: TGTGCCAGCAGCTTAGCAGCATATCAGGGATCATCCGGCGAGCAGTACTTC. The chain has TRBV7-8 and TRBJ2-7, with D maybe TRBD1 (5 bases). The CDR3 has 17 amino acids. The V end lost 0 bases, the J end lost 6 bases, and 21 bases lay between the germline ends. Germline V gene sequence: CDR1 SGHVS, CDR2 FQNEAQ.

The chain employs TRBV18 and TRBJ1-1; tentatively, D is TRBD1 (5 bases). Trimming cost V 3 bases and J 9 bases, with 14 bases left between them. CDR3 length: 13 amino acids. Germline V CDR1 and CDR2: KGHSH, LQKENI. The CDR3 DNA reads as TGTGCCAGCTCACCGCAGGAGGGGAGGAAAGCTTTCTTT. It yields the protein CASSPQEGRKAFF.

The CDR3 here is CAWGGWSSYEQYF. As DNA, the CDR3 is TGTGCCTGGGGGGGATGGAGCTCCTACGAGCAGTACTTC. The chain links TRBV30 to TRBJ2-7, with D perhaps TRBD1 or TRBD2 (5 bases each). The CDR3 runs to 13 residues. From germline, CDR1 is GTSNPN and CDR2 SVGIG (reference sequence). With 5 bases removed from V and 0 bases from J, the gap between germline ends came to 11 bases. Based on the CDR3 plus reference TRBV30 and TRBJ2-7, the full variable domain is SQTIHQWPATLVQPVGSPLSLECTVEGTSNPNLYWYRQAAGRGLQLLFYSVGIGQISSEVPQNLSASRPQDRQFILSSKKLLLSDSGFYLCAWGGWSSYEQYFGPGTRLTVT.

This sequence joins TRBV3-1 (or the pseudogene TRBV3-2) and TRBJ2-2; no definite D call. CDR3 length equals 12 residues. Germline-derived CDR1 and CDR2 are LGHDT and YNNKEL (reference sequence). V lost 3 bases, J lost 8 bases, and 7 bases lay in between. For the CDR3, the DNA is TGTGCCAGCAGCCATAGGGTTGGGGAGCTGTTTTTT. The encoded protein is CASSHRVGELFF.

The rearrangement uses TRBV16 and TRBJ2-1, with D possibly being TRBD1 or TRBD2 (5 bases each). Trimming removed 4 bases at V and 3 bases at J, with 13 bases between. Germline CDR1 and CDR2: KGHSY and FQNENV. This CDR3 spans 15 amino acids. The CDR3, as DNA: TGTGCCAGCAGCCGGGACCGCAATTTCTACAATGAGCAGTTCTTC. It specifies CASSRDRNFYNEQFF.

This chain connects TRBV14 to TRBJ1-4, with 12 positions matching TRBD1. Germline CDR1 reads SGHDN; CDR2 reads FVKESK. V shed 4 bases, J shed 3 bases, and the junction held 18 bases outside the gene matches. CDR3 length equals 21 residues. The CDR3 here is CASSPHTPGTGGYLPNEKLFF. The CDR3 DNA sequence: TGTGCCAGCAGCCCTCACACCCCCGGGACAGGGGGCTACTTACCTAATGAAAAACTGTTTTTT. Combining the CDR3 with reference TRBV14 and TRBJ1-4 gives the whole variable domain EAGVTQFPSHSVIEKGQTVTLRCDPISGHDNLYWYRRVMGKEIKFLLHFVKESKQDESGMPNNRFLAERTGGTYSTLKVQPAELEDSGVYFCASSPHTPGTGGYLPNEKLFFGSGTQLSVL.

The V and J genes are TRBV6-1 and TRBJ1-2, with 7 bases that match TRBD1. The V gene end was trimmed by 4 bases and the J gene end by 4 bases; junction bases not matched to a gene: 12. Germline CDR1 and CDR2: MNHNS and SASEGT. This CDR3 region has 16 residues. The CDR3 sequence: CASSGANRGLIYGYTF. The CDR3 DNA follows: TGTGCCAGCAGTGGAGCCAACAGGGGTTTGATCTATGGCTACACCTTC.